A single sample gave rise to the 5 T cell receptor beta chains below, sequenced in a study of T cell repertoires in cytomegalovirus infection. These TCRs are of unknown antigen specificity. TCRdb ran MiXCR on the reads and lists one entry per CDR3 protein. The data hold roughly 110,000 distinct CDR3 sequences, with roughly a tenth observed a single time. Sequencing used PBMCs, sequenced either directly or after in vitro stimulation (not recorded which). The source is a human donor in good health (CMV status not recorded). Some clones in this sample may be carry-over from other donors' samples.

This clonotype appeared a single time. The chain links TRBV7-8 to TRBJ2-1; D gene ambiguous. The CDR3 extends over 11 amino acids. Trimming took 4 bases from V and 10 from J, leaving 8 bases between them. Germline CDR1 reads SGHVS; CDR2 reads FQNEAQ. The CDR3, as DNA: TGTGCCAGCAGCTCCTCCCTGGAGCAGTTCTTC. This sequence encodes CASSSSLEQFF.

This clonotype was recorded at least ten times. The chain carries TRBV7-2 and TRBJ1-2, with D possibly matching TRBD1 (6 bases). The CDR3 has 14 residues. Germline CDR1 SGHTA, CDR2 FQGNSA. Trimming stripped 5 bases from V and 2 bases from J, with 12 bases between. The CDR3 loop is CASSRGGLNYGYTF. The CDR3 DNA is TGTGCCAGCAGCCGAGGGGGTTTAAACTATGGCTACACCTTC.

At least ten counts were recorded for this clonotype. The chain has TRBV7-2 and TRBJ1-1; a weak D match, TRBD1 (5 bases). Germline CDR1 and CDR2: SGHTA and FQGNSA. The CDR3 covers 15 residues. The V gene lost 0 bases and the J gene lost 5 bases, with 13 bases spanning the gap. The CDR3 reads CASSLAHSGVTEAFF. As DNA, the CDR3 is TGTGCCAGCAGCTTAGCGCATTCGGGGGTAACTGAAGCTTTCTTT.

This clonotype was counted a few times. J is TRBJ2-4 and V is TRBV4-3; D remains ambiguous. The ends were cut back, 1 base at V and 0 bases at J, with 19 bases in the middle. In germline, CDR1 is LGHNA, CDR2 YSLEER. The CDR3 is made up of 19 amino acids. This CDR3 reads CASSQGTAEIPLAKNIQYF. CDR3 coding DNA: TGCGCCAGCAGCCAAGGTACAGCTGAAATCCCCCTAGCCAAAAACATTCAGTACTTC.

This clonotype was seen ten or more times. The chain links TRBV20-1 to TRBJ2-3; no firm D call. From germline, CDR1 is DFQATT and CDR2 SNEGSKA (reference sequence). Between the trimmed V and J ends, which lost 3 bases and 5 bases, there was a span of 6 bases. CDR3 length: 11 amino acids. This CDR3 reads CSASWGDTQYF. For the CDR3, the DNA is TGCAGTGCTAGTTGGGGAGATACGCAGTATTTT.